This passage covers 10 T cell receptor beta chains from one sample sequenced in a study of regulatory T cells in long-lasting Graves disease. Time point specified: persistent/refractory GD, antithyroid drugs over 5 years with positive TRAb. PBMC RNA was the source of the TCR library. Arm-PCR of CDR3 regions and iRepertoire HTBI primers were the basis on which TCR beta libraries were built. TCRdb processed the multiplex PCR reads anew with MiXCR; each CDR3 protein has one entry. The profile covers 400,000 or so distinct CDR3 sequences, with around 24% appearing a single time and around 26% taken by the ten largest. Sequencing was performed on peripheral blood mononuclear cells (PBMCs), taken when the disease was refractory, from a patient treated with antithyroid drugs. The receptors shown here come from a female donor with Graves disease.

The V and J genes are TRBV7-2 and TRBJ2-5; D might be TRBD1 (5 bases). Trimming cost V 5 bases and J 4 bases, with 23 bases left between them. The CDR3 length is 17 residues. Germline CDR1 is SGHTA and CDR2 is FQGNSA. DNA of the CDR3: TGTGCCAGCAGCAGATCATTGGGGCCTCCTGCCCGAGAGACCCAGTACTTC. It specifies CASSRSLGPPARETQYF.

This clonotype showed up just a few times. CDR3 amino acids: CASSRDRLATEAFF. The DNA of the CDR3 is TGTGCCAGCAGCAGGGACAGGTTGGCGACTGAAGCTTTCTTT. V usage is TRBV7-9 and J usage is TRBJ1-1; 8 positions agree with TRBD1. The CDR3 loop spans 14 amino acids. Per the germline V gene, CDR1 is SEHNR and CDR2 is FQNEAQ (reference sequence). V was pared by 5 bases and J by 5 bases, with 7 bases of the junction left unmatched.

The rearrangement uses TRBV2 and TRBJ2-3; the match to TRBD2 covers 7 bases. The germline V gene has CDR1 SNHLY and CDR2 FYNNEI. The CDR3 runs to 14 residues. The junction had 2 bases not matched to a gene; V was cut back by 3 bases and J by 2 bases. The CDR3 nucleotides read TGTGCCAGCAGTGAGCGGGAGTACACAGATACGCAGTATTTT. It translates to CASSEREYTDTQYF.

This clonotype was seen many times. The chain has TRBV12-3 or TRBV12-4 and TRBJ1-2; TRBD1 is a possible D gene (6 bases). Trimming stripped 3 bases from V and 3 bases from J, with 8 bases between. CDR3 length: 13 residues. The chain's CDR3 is CASSFRQDYGYTF. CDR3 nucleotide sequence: TGTGCCAGCAGTTTCCGACAGGACTATGGCTACACCTTC.

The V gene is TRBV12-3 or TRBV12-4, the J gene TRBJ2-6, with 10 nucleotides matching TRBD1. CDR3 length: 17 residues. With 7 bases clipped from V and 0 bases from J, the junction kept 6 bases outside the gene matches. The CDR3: CASNRGTGVSGANVLTF. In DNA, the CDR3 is TGTGCCAGCAATCGCGGGACAGGGGTCTCTGGGGCCAACGTCCTGACTTTC.

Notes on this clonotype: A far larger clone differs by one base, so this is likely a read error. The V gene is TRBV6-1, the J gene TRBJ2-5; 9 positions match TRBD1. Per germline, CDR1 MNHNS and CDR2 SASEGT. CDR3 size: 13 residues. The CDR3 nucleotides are TGTGCCGGCAGAGGACAGGGGCAAGAGACCCAGTACTTC. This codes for CAGRGQGQETQYF.

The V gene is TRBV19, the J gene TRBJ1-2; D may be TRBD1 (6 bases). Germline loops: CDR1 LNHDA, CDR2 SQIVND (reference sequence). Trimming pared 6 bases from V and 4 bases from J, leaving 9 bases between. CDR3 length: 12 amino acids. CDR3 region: CASSTGTYGYTF. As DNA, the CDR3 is TGTGCCAGTAGCACAGGGACCTATGGCTACACCTTC.

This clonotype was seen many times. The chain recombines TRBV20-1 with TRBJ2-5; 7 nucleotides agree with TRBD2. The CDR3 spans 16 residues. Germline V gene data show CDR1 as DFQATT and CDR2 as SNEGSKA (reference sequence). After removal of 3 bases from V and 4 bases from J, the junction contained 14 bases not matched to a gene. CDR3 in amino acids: CSARKGDSGLGETQYF. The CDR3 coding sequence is TGCAGTGCTAGGAAAGGGGATAGCGGGCTGGGAGAGACCCAGTACTTC.

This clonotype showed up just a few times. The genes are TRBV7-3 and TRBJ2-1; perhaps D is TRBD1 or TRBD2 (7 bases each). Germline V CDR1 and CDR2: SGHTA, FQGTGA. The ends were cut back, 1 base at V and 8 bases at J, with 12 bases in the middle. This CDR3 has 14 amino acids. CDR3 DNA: TGTGCCAGCAGCTTAATGGGAGGGGGCCATGAGCAGTTCTTC. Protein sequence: CASSLMGGGHEQFF.

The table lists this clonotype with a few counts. The CDR3 here is CASSELGQNSPLHF. The DNA for the CDR3 is TGTGCCAGCAGTGAACTCGGACAGAATTCACCCCTCCACTTT. V is TRBV6-1 and J is TRBJ1-6, with a tentative D call TRBD1 (6 bases). Trimming removed 2 bases at V and 7 bases at J, with 9 bases between. The CDR3 runs 14 residues. Germline CDR1 is MNHNS and CDR2 is SASEGT.